This T cell receptor beta chain was identified during a study of regulatory T cells in long-lasting Graves disease. Study results and limitations: Persistent Graves' patients showed a TCR diversity that was lower than that of newly diagnosed ones.

Time point defined: persistent/refractory GD, antithyroid drugs over 5 years with positive TRAb. Scientists built the TCR library using RNA that was extracted from PBMCs. This clonotype was counted ten times or more. Its specificity is not known. The CDR3 loop spans 12 amino acids. V lost 2 bases and J 4 bases, leaving 5 bases between the germline ends. Germline values: CDR1 SGHAT, CDR2 FQNNGV. Relying on iRepertoire HTBI primers and Arm-PCR of CDR3 regions, the team built TCR beta libraries. TCRdb reprocessed the multiplex PCR reads via MiXCR and lists one record per CDR3 protein. The sample shows approximately 500,000 distinct CDR3 sequences, 20% to 25% of them seen only once.

This chain links TRBV11-2 with TRBJ1-2; no definite D call. The sample consisted of peripheral blood mononuclear cells (PBMCs), taken when the disease was refractory, from a patient treated with antithyroid drugs. The TCR was taken from a female donor with Graves disease. For the CDR3, the DNA is TGTGCCAGCAGCTTACAGGCCTATGGCTACACCTTC. Protein: CASSLQAYGYTF.